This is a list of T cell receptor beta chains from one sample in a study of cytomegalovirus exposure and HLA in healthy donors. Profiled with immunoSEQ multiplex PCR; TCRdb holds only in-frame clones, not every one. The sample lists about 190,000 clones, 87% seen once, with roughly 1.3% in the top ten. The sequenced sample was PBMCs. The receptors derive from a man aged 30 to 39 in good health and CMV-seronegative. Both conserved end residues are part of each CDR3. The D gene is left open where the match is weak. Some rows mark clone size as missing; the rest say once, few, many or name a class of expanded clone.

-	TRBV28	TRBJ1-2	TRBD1	TGTGCCAGCAGTTTACTCTTGACAGGGGAATATGGCTACACCTTC	CASSLLLTGEYGYTF
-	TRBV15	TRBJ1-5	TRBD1	TGTGCCACCAGCAGATGGGACAGGTTGGAGGATCAGCCCCAGCATTTT	CATSRWDRLEDQPQHF
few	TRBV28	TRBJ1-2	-	TGTGCCAGCAGTTTAACAGCCGACTATGGCTACACCTTC	CASSLTADYGYTF
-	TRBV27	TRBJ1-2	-	TGTGCCAGCAAGCCACTCCAGGGTTATCCTAACTATGGCTACACCTTC	CASKPLQGYPNYGYTF
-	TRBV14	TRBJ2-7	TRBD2	TGTGCCAGCAGCCAGACTAGCGTCTACGAGCAGTACTTC	CASSQTSVYEQYF
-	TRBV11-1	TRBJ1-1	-	TGTGCCAGCAGCTTTGCGGCAACGGCGAACACTGAAGCTTTCTTT	CASSFAATANTEAFF
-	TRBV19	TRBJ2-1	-	TGTGCCAGTAGTTCCAGCCGACTCGGCGGGAATGAGCAGTTCTTC	CASSSSRLGGNEQFF
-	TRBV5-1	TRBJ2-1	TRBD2	TGCGCCAGCAGCTTGATAGCGGGGAGCTCCTACAATGAGCAGTTCTTC	CASSLIAGSSYNEQFF
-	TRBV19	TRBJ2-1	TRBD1	TGTGCCAGTAGTACGGACAGGGGGCGCGGGGGCCTTAACAATGAGCAGTTCTTC	CASSTDRGRGGLNNEQFF
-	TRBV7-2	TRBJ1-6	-	TGTGCCAGCAGCGTTCCGACAGAGAGCTCCTATAATTCACCCCTCCACTTT	CASSVPTESSYNSPLHF
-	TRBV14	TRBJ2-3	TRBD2	TGTGCCAGCAGCCAAGAAGCGGGAGGGAGCACAGATACGCAGTATTTT	CASSQEAGGSTDTQYF
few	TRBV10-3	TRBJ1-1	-	TGTGCCATCAGTGAGGGGGCAGGGGAAGGCACTGAAGCTTTCTTT	CAISEGAGEGTEAFF
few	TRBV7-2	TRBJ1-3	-	TGTGCCAGCAGCTCCCATGGGGGGAGCTCTGGAAACACCATATATTTT	CASSSHGGSSGNTIYF
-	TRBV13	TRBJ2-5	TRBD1	TGTGCCAGCAGCTTAGAGGGACAGGGAGGAGAGACCCAGTACTTC	CASSLEGQGGETQYF
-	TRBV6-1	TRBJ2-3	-	TGTGCCAGCAGAATACAGGGAAGTGGAAATACGCAGTATTTT	CASRIQGSGNTQYF
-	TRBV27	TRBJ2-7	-	TGTGCCAGCAGTTCTTTCTACGAGCAGTACTTC	CASSSFYEQYF